This TCR beta chain was sequenced in a study of blood T cell repertoires in COVID-19. Looking at the study overall: Acute and convalescent COVID-19 specimens originated in the United States, Italy and Spain.

In the original processing: Estimated nucleated cell counts came from reference gene primer amplification. Produced via immunoSEQ multiplex PCR; TCRdb's table is partial and in-frame only. V, J and clone size were drawn from that table, and D and trimming were deduced from the DNA. The table records 300,000 to 400,000 clones, over 70% of them present only once. Per germline, CDR1 SEHNR and CDR2 FQNEAQ (reference sequence). This CDR3 is built from 17 residues. Seattle-derived patients entered the study during active infection and were followed longitudinally. This receptor was taken from a woman aged 50 to 60 with COVID-19, enrolled during active disease. Material for sequencing was peripheral blood. The chain joins TRBV7-9 to TRBJ1-1; D is possibly TRBD1 (6 bases). CDR3 residues: CVSFPAGGAGPFPEAFF. The DNA for the CDR3 is TGTGTAAGCTTTCCCGCGGGGGGCGCGGGACCTTTCCCTGAAGCTTTCTTT.